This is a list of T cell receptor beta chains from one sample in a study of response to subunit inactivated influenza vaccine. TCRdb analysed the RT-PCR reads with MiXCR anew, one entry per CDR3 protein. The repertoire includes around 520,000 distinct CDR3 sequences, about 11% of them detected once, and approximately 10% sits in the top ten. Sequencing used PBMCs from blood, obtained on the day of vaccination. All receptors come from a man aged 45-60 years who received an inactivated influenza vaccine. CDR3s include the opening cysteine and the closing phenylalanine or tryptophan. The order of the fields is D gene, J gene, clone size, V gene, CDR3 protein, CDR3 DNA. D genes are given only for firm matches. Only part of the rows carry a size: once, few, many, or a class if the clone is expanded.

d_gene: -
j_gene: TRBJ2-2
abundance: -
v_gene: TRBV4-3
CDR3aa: CASSQETGTSGELFF
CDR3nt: TGCGCCAGCAGCCAAGAGACAGGGACTTCGGGGGAGCTGTTTTTT

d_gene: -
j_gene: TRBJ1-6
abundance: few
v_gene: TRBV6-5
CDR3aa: CASSYSISGISPLHF
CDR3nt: TGTGCCAGCAGTTACTCGATTAGTGGGATTTCACCCCTCCACTTT

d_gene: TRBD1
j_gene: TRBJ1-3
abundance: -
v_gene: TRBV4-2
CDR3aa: CASSQGTGQGGMGNTIYF
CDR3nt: TGTGCCAGCAGCCAAGGCACGGGACAGGGTGGTATGGGGAACACCATATATTTT

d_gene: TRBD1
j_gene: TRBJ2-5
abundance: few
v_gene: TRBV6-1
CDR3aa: CASRTGGRQTQYF
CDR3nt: TGTGCCAGCCGGACAGGGGGCAGGCAGACCCAGTACTTC

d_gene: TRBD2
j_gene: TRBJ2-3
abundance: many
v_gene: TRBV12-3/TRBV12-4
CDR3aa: CASSSLAGGGDTQYF
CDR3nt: TGTGCCAGCAGTTCCCTAGCGGGGGGTGGAGATACGCAGTATTTT

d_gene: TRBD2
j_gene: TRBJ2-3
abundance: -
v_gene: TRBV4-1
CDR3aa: CASSRRTSGVTDTQYF
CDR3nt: TGCGCCAGCAGCCGCCGAACTAGCGGGGTAACAGATACGCAGTATTTT

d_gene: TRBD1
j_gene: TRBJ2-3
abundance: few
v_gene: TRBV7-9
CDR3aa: CASSSLDRATDTQYF
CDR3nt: TGTGCCAGCAGTTCTCTGGACAGGGCCACAGATACGCAGTATTTT

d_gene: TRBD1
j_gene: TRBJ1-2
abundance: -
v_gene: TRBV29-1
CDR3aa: CSVSEGADGYGYTF
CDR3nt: TGCAGCGTCTCTGAGGGGGCGGATGGCTATGGCTACACCTTC

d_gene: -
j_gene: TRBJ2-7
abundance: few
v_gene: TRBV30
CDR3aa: CAWSVPSVRNYEQYF
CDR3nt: TGTGCCTGGAGTGTACCCTCTGTGAGGAACTACGAGCAGTACTTC

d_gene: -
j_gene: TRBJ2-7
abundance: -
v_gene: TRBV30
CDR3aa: CAWKGDSYEQYF
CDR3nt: TGTGCCTGGAAAGGGGACTCCTACGAGCAGTACTTC

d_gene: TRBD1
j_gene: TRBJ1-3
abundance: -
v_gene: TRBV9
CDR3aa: CASSASGTGLSGNTIYF
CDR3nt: TGTGCCAGCAGCGCTTCCGGGACAGGGCTCTCTGGAAACACCATATATTTT

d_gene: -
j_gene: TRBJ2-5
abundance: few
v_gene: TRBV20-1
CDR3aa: CSARDRAVQETQYF
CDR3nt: TGCAGTGCTAGAGATCGCGCGGTCCAAGAGACCCAGTACTTC

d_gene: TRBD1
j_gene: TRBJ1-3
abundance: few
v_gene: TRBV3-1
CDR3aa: CASSQTGDSGNTIYF
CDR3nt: TGTGCCAGCAGCCAGACAGGGGACTCTGGAAACACCATATATTTT

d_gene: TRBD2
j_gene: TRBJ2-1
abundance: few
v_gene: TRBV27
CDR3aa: CASSPRGTSGGYNEQFF
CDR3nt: TGTGCCAGCAGCCCAAGAGGGACTAGCGGGGGTTACAATGAGCAGTTCTTC

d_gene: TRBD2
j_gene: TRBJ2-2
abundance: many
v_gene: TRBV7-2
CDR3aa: CASSLEAGLASGELFF
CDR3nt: TGTGCCAGCAGCTTAGAGGCGGGACTAGCCAGCGGGGAGCTGTTTTTT

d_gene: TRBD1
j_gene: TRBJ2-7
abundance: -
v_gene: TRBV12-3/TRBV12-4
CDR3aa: CASSRRHTGEKSYEQYF
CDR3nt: TGTGCCAGCAGTCGACGGCACACAGGGGAAAAAAGCTACGAGCAGTACTTC

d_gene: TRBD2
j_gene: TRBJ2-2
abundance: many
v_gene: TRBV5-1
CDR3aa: CASSLAGENTGELFF
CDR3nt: TGCGCCAGCAGCCTAGCGGGGGAGAACACCGGGGAGCTGTTTTTT

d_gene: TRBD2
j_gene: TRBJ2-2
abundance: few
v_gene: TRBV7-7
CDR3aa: CASTPWGTSFTSNTGELFF
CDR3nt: TGTGCTAGCACGCCCTGGGGGACTAGCTTTACTTCGAACACCGGGGAGCTGTTTTTT

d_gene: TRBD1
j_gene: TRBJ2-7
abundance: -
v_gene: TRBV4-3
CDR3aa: CASSQDLMDRGANEQYF
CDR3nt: TGCGCCAGCAGCCAAGATCTAATGGACAGGGGGGCTAACGAGCAGTACTTC

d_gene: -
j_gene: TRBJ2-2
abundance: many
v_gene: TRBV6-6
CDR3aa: CASLISNTGELFF
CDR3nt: TGTGCCAGCCTCATAAGTAATACCGGGGAGCTGTTTTTT

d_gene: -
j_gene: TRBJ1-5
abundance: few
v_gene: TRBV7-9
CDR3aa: CASRGGNSNQPQHF
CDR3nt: TGTGCCAGCAGGGGGGGGAATAGCAATCAGCCCCAGCATTTT

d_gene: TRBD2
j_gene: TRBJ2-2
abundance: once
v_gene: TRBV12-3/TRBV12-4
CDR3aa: CASSLGLTGRANTGELFF
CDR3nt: TGTGCCAGCAGTTTAGGTCTTACCGGGAGGGCGAACACCGGGGAGCTGTTTTTT

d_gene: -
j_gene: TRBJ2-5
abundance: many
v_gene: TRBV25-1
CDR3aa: CASSAGSGETQYF
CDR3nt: TGTGCCAGCAGTGCCGGGAGCGGGGAGACCCAGTACTTC

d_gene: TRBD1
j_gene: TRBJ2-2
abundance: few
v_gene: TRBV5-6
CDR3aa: CASSLLGTGDSGELFF
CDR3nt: TGTGCCAGCAGCTTATTGGGGACAGGGGATTCCGGGGAGCTGTTTTTT

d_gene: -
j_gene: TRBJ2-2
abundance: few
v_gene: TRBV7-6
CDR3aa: CASSLWTVNTGELFF
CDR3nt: TGTGCCAGCAGCTTATGGACGGTGAACACCGGGGAGCTGTTTTTT

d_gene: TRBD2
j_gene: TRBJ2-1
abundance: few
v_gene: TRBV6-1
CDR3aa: CASTAAGLGNEQFF
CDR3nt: TGTGCCAGCACCGCAGCGGGGTTGGGGAATGAGCAGTTCTTC

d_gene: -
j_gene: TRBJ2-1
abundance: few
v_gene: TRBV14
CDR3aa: CASSPRWIVGAYNEQFF
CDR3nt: TGTGCCAGCAGCCCCCGGTGGATAGTGGGTGCCTACAATGAGCAGTTCTTC

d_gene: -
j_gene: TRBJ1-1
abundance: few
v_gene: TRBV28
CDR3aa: CASRRRGRAEAFF
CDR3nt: TGTGCCAGCAGACGACGGGGGCGAGCTGAAGCTTTCTTT

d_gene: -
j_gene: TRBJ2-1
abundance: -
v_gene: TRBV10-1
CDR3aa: CASSSTREAYNEQFF
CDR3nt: TGCGCCAGCAGTTCAACTAGGGAGGCCTACAATGAGCAGTTCTTC

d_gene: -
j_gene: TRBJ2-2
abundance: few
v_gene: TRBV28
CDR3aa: CASSFLQPRDGQDTGELFF
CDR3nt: TGTGCCAGCAGTTTTCTTCAACCCCGGGACGGCCAGGACACCGGGGAGCTGTTTTTT

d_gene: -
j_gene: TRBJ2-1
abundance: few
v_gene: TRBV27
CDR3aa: CASSLPGETYEQFF
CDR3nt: TGTGCCAGCAGTTTGCCGGGTGAGACGTATGAGCAGTTCTTC

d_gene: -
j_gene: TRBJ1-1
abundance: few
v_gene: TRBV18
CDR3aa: CASSPSTERRTEAFF
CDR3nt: TGTGCCAGCTCACCCTCGACAGAGAGGAGGACTGAAGCTTTCTTT